This TCR beta chain was captured by sequencing in a study of cytomegalovirus exposure and HLA in healthy donors. Study overall: Among about 179 million T cells, an earlier analysis found about 100 million unique TCR beta sequences. Findings and caveats of the study: TRBV6-2, TRBV6-3 and some other V segments were excluded as indistinguishable. A likely sequencing artifact accounted for one observed cluster of highly shared sequence variants.

PCR used 60 Vbeta primers and 13 Jbeta primers. How the authors handled the data: Later, an analysis found about 83 million unique TCR beta chains, and roughly 9.9 million of these were shared. The repertoire was sequenced with immunoSEQ multiplex PCR; TCRdb's copy has only in-frame clones and lacks some. V and J calls and clone size are those listed in that table; D and trimming were worked out from the DNA. The sample holds approximately 210,000 clones, 75% to 85% seen once. The CDR3 runs to 19 residues. V was cut by 3 bases and J by 0 bases, with 20 bases left in between. Germline assignment: CDR1 KGHSY and CDR2 FQNENV. Comments on this clone: Its antigen remains unidentified.

Input material: PBMCs. The clonotype was recovered from a woman aged 45-65 years in good health and CMV-seronegative. This chain links TRBV16 with TRBJ1-4; D is unclear. The CDR3 DNA follows: TGTGCCAGCAGCCATACCTTTATAGACACAGCTGCAACTAATGAAAAACTGTTTTTT. This sequence encodes CASSHTFIDTAATNEKLFF. Drawing the rest from reference TRBV16 and TRBJ1-4, the complete variable domain is GEEVAQTPKHLVRGEGQKAKLYCAPIKGHSYVFWYQQVLKNEFKFLISFQNENVFDETGMPKERFSAKCLPNSPCSLEIQATKLEDSAVYFCASSHTFIDTAATNEKLFFGSGTQLSVL.